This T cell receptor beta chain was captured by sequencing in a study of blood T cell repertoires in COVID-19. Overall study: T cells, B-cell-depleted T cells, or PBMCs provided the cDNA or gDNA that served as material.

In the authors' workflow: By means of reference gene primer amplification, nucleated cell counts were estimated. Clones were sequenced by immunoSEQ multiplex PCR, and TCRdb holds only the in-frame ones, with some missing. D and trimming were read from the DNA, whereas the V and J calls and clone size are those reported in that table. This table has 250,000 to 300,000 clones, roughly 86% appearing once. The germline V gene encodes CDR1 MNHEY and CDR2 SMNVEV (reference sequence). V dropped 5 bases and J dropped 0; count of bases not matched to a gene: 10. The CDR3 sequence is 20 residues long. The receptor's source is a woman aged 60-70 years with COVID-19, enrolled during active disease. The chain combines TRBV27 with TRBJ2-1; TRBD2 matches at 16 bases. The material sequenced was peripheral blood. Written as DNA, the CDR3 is TGTGCCAGCAGTCCAACACCGGGACTAGCGGGAGGGCCCTCCTACAATGAGCAGTTCTTC. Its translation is CASSPTPGLAGGPSYNEQFF.